The 31 T cell receptor beta chains below all came from one sample that was sequenced in a study of OX40 agonist ivuxolimab in advanced cancers. Sequencing was performed with immunoSEQ multiplex PCR; in TCRdb, only in-frame clones are kept and a portion is missing. The sample lists roughly 28,000 clones, less than 80% occurring once. Sequencing was performed on CD4+ or CD8+ T cells sorted from blood, taken in a trial of the OX40 agonist ivuxolimab. Every receptor here comes from an adult with an advanced solid tumor such as melanoma, head and neck, liver or kidney cancer.

The chain couples TRBV6-1 to TRBJ1-5, with 9 positions matching TRBD1. Germline values: CDR1 MNHNS, CDR2 SASEGT. The CDR3 is made up of 15 amino acids. The trim removed 3 bases at V and 6 bases at J, leaving 6 bases unmatched. The CDR3 spells CASSEGTGSTQPQHF. CDR3 nucleotide sequence: TGTGCCAGCAGTGAGGGGACAGGGAGTACTCAGCCCCAGCATTTT.

This clone turned up a few times. The CDR3 sequence: CAWSVSSAETQYF. The CDR3 DNA reads as TGTGCCTGGAGTGTATCTAGCGCCGAGACCCAGTACTTC. This sequence joins TRBV30 and TRBJ2-5; tentative D call: TRBD2 (6 bases). The CDR3 is made up of 13 amino acids. With 0 bases removed from V and 5 bases from J, the gap between germline ends came to 10 bases. CDR1 GTSNPN and CDR2 SVGIG come from the germline V gene (reference sequence).

The chain joins TRBV6-5 to TRBJ2-7, with 9 bases fitting TRBD2. The trim removed 2 bases at V and 6 bases at J, leaving 8 bases unmatched. CDR1 is MNHEY, CDR2 SVGAGI, per germline. The CDR3 sequence is 15 residues long. The CDR3: CASSYELAGQGEQYF. CDR3 in DNA: TGTGCCAGCAGTTACGAGCTAGCGGGGCAGGGCGAGCAGTACTTC.

This chain connects TRBV11-3 to TRBJ2-7, with 10 bases identical to TRBD2. The CDR3 has 16 residues. Unmatched junction bases numbered 6, after V lost 0 bases and J lost 4 bases. CDR1 and CDR2 from the germline V gene are SGHNT and YENEEA. The CDR3: CASSLDALAGVYEQYF. The CDR3 DNA reads TGTGCCAGCAGCTTAGATGCTCTAGCGGGAGTTTACGAGCAGTACTTC.

The chain uses TRBV11-2 and TRBJ1-1, with a possible D match to TRBD1 (5 bases). Germline V gives CDR1 SGHAT, CDR2 FQNNGV. Between the trimmed V and J ends, which lost 4 bases and 1 base, there was a span of 7 bases. This CDR3 comprises 13 residues. The CDR3 sequence is CASSSGGNTEAFF. DNA of the CDR3: TGTGCCAGCAGCTCGGGGGGGAACACTGAAGCTTTCTTT.

The rearrangement links TRBV6-5 to TRBJ1-4; maybe TRBD1 (6 bases). V lost 5 bases, J lost 5 bases, and 12 bases lay in between. The CDR3 is 14 residues long. The V gene's germline CDR1 is MNHEY and CDR2 SVGAGI. CDR3 in DNA: TGTGCCAGCAGTCCACAGGGTGTGAATGAAAAACTGTTTTTT. Its protein product is CASSPQGVNEKLFF.

The chain carries TRBV4-1 and TRBJ2-5; D remains unclear. Judging by the DNA end, TRBJ2-7 fits better; the J call may be wrong. CDR3 length: 14 amino acids. Germline CDR1 reads MGHRA; CDR2 reads YSYEKL. The CDR3 coding sequence is TGCGCCAGCAGCCAAGACAGGTGGGCCTACGAGCAGTACTTC. Its protein product is CASSQDRWAYEQYF.

V usage is TRBV4-1 and J usage is TRBJ1-2, with a possible D match to TRBD1 (6 bases). There are 17 residues in the CDR3. The germline V and J ends were trimmed by 1 base and 0 bases, with 15 bases remaining between them. Germline lookup yields CDR1 MGHRA and CDR2 YSYEKL. The CDR3 region is CASSQAQKTGANYGYTF. The CDR3 nucleotides are TGCGCCAGCAGCCAAGCCCAAAAGACAGGAGCTAACTATGGCTACACCTTC.

The V call is TRBV9, the J call TRBJ1-3; D is unclear. The germline V and J ends were trimmed by 2 bases and 0 bases, with 9 bases remaining between them. This CDR3 is built from 15 residues. Looked up from germline, CDR1 is SGDLS and CDR2 is YYNGEE. In nucleotides, the CDR3 is TGTGCCAGCAGCGTCGGCAGGAGCTCTGGAAACACCATATATTTT. Encoded protein: CASSVGRSSGNTIYF.

The chain has TRBV6-4 and TRBJ1-3; D ambiguous. The CDR3 consists of 16 residues. V was shortened by 6 bases and J by 0 bases, with 15 bases between the two germline ends. Germline V gives CDR1 MRHNA, CDR2 SNTAGT. The CDR3 coding sequence is TGTGCCAGCAGATGGGCCGGTCCCTTCTCTGGAAACACCATATATTTT. It is translated as CASRWAGPFSGNTIYF.

This sequence joins TRBV27 and TRBJ2-1; 10 bases match TRBD2. Per germline, CDR1 MNHEY and CDR2 SMNVEV (reference sequence). V shed 6 bases, J shed 5 bases, and the junction held 7 bases outside the gene matches. This CDR3 is built from 15 residues. For the CDR3, the DNA is TGTGCCAGCAGATCCACTAGCGGGACAAACAATGAGCAGTTCTTC. Its protein is CASRSTSGTNNEQFF.

The chain couples TRBV5-1 to TRBJ1-5; D is unresolved. Between the trimmed V and J ends, which lost 1 base and 9 bases, there was a span of 14 bases. The CDR3 is 14 residues long. Germline V gene lookup returns CDR1 SGHRS and CDR2 YFSETQ. CDR3 protein: CASSLTGGSSPQHF. CDR3 DNA: TGCGCCAGCAGCTTGACCGGCGGCTCCTCGCCCCAGCATTTT.

The V and J genes are TRBV13 and TRBJ1-1; no definite D call. Germline V gene sequence: CDR1 PRHDT, CDR2 FYEKMQ (reference sequence). This CDR3 contains 15 residues. V was shortened by 1 base and J by 3 bases, with 12 bases between the two germline ends. The CDR3 DNA reads TGTGCCAGCAGCTTAGATGGGAGATGGGACACTGAAGCTTTCTTT. Amino acids: CASSLDGRWDTEAFF.

V and J are TRBV7-6 and TRBJ2-7, with a tentative D call TRBD2 (5 bases). The germline V gene has CDR1 SGHVS and CDR2 FNYEAQ. This CDR3 is built from 14 residues. Trimming pared 1 base from V and 2 bases from J, leaving 9 bases between. The DNA of the CDR3 is TGTGCCAGCAGCTTAGGTCGGGGTCCCTACGAGCAGTACTTC. This encodes CASSLGRGPYEQYF.

This clone appeared once. The rearrangement joins TRBV15 to TRBJ1-5; D is undetermined. Trimming removed 4 bases from V and 3 bases from J, with 13 bases in between. The CDR3 length is 15 residues. Germline CDR1 LNHNV, CDR2 YYDKDF (reference sequence). The CDR3 DNA reads TGTGCCACCAGCACTCTTGCCCGGGACAATCAGCCCCAGCATTTT. Protein product: CATSTLARDNQPQHF. Complete variable domain (other parts from reference TRBV15 and TRBJ1-5): DAMVIQNPRYQVTQFGKPVTLSCSQTLNHNVMYWYQQKSSQAPKLLFHYYDKDFNNEADTPDNFQSRRPNTSFCFLDIRSPGLGDTAMYLCATSTLARDNQPQHFGDGTRLSIL.

This clone has a handful of counts. V gene TRBV6-1 combines with J gene TRBJ1-1; weak D call: TRBD1 (5 bases). V dropped 2 bases and J dropped 5 bases, with 18 bases sitting between them. From germline, CDR1 is MNHNS and CDR2 SASEGT. The CDR3 consists of 16 residues. This chain's CDR3 is CASSESKGRGWTEAFF. The CDR3 DNA follows: TGTGCCAGCAGTGAATCTAAGGGGCGCGGTTGGACTGAAGCTTTCTTT.

The J gene is TRBJ1-3, the V gene TRBV18; no clear D gene. Per the germline V gene, CDR1 is KGHSH and CDR2 is LQKENI. The CDR3 loop spans 18 amino acids. The ends were cut back, 6 bases at V and 0 bases at J, with 21 bases in the middle. The chain's CDR3 is CASSPVGEAVLSGNTIYF. The DNA for the CDR3 is TGTGCCAGCTCCCCCGTAGGAGAGGCGGTTCTCTCTGGAAACACCATATATTTT.

The chain joins TRBV27 to TRBJ2-3; D remains unclear. The CDR3 length is 14 residues. The germline gives CDR1 MNHEY, CDR2 SMNVEV (reference sequence). With 5 bases removed from V and 6 bases from J, the gap between germline ends came to 15 bases. CDR3 protein: CASSPLGSGDTQYF. CDR3 in DNA: TGTGCCAGCAGTCCGTTAGGGTCTGGGGATACGCAGTATTTT.

The chain has TRBV2 and TRBJ2-3; D ambiguous. This CDR3 comprises 12 residues. The V end lost 3 bases, the J end lost 3 bases, and 4 bases lay between the germline ends. The germline CDR1 and CDR2 sequences are SNHLY and FYNNEI. This CDR3 reads CASSEWTDTQYF. As DNA, the CDR3 is TGTGCCAGCAGTGAGTGGACAGATACGCAGTATTTT.

The J gene is TRBJ1-6, the V gene TRBV19; maybe TRBD1 (5 bases). The CDR3 runs to 13 residues. Looked up from germline, CDR1 is LNHDA and CDR2 is SQIVND (reference sequence). The V and J ends lost 8 bases and 5 bases respectively, with 10 bases between them. CDR3 amino acids: CASGDGNNSPLHF. CDR3 DNA sequence: TGTGCCAGTGGGGACGGAAATAATTCACCCCTCCACTTT.

V and J are TRBV18 and TRBJ2-3; D gene unclear. The CDR3 is made up of 10 amino acids. Trimming cost V 6 bases and J 6 bases, with 4 bases left between them. Looked up from germline, CDR1 is KGHSH and CDR2 is LQKENI. CDR3 in DNA: TGTGCCAGCTCGGGGGATACGCAGTATTTT. This gives the protein CASSGDTQYF.

The chain combines TRBV2 with TRBJ2-1; 7 nucleotides align to TRBD2. Trimming took 3 bases from V and 6 from J; bases not matched to a gene: 8. This CDR3 contains 15 residues. Germline V CDR1 and CDR2: SNHLY, FYNNEI. The CDR3 bases are TGTGCCAGCAGTGAGAGCGGGATTAGGTTCAATGAGCAGTTCTTC. Residues: CASSESGIRFNEQFF. The variable domain in full, completed from reference TRBV2 and TRBJ2-1, reads EPEVTQTPSHQVTQMGQEVILRCVPISNHLYFYWYRQILGQKVEFLVSFYNNEISEKSEIFDDQFSVERPDGSNFTLKIRSTKLEDSAMYFCASSESGIRFNEQFFGPGTRLTVL.

The gene calls are TRBV19 and TRBJ1-1, with 7 bases fitting TRBD1. Germline CDR1 reads LNHDA; CDR2 reads SQIVND (reference sequence). The V and J ends lost 4 bases and 4 bases, in that order; junction bases with no gene match: 9. CDR3 size: 15 residues. The CDR3 DNA follows: TGTGCCAGTAGTACTTACACAGGGGTTGGCACTGAAGCTTTCTTT. This codes for CASSTYTGVGTEAFF.

The chain couples TRBV7-9 to TRBJ2-1; no reliable D call. Germline CDR1 reads SEHNR; CDR2 reads FQNEAQ (reference sequence). The CDR3 is 12 residues long. The V gene lost 5 bases and the J gene lost 7 bases, with 9 bases spanning the gap. CDR3 DNA sequence: TGTGCCAGCAGCCTTGGCGCGAATGAGCAGTTCTTC. Translation: CASSLGANEQFF.

The chain recombines TRBV7-9 with TRBJ2-5; D might be TRBD1 or TRBD2, each matching 7 bases. The CDR3 runs to 16 residues. The germline gives CDR1 SEHNR, CDR2 FQNEAQ (reference sequence). V dropped 4 bases and J dropped 4 bases, with 19 bases sitting between them. CDR3 DNA: TGTGCCAGCAGCTCCAAGCAGGGACAGCGGGGAGAGACCCAGTACTTC. Translated, it gives CASSSKQGQRGETQYF.

This clone was counted between two and nine times. The V call is TRBV5-6, the J call TRBJ2-7, with D tentatively TRBD2 (6 bases). CDR3 size: 14 residues. Trimming took 3 bases from V and 4 from J, leaving 14 bases between them. CDR1 and CDR2 (germline): SGHDT, YYEEEE. The CDR3 loop is CASSSPGLDYEQYF. The DNA of the CDR3 is TGTGCCAGCAGCTCCCCGGGACTCGATTACGAGCAGTACTTC.

The gene calls are TRBV15 and TRBJ1-1; D is unclear. The CDR3 spans 14 residues. The V end was cut by 1 base, the J end by 5 bases, with 11 bases between. The germline gives CDR1 LNHNV, CDR2 YYDKDF (reference sequence). The CDR3 DNA follows: TGTGCCACCAGCAGAGTTAAGGGATGGACTGAAGCTTTCTTT. It codes for CATSRVKGWTEAFF.

A few counts support this clone. The chain employs TRBV28 and TRBJ2-7; 8 bases map to TRBD1. V gave up 7 bases and J gave up 2 bases; unmatched junction bases: 10. The CDR3 loop spans 15 amino acids. The V gene's germline CDR1 is MDHEN and CDR2 SYDVKM. CDR3 amino acids: CASTPLPGQAYEQYF. Here the CDR3 DNA reads TGTGCCAGCACCCCTTTACCGGGACAGGCCTACGAGCAGTACTTC.

The chain uses TRBV6-6 and TRBJ1-2; D gene unclear. With 6 bases removed from V and 5 bases from J, the gap between germline ends came to 16 bases. CDR1 MNHNY and CDR2 SVGAGI come from the germline V gene (reference sequence). This CDR3 has 14 residues. The CDR3, as DNA: TGTGCCAGCAGGAGTCAGACCTTGGCTTATGGCTACACCTTC. Protein product: CASRSQTLAYGYTF.

The CDR3 DNA reads TGTGCCACCAGCTCGCCGCCCCAGGTGGGCGAAAAACTGTTTTTT. Its protein product is CATSSPPQVGEKLFF. The chain is built from TRBV15 and TRBJ1-4; D not certain. Germline V gives CDR1 LNHNV, CDR2 YYDKDF (reference sequence). The CDR3 has 15 amino acids. V was pared by 5 bases and J by 8 bases, with 18 bases between.

The genes are TRBV2 and TRBJ2-3; D not resolved. The ends were cut back, 2 bases at V and 0 bases at J, with 9 bases in the middle. This CDR3 has 15 residues. CDR1 is SNHLY, CDR2 FYNNEI, per germline. This CDR3 is CASSEFGGSTDTQYF. CDR3 coding DNA: TGTGCCAGCAGTGAATTTGGTGGGAGCACAGATACGCAGTATTTT. Full variable domain (missing parts from reference TRBV2 and TRBJ2-3): EPEVTQTPSHQVTQMGQEVILRCVPISNHLYFYWYRQILGQKVEFLVSFYNNEISEKSEIFDDQFSVERPDGSNFTLKIRSTKLEDSAMYFCASSEFGGSTDTQYFGPGTRLTVL.